The source of this T cell receptor beta chain is a study of T cell repertoires in cytomegalovirus infection. Study at large: CMV epitopes used comprised recently identified HLA-C-restricted ones and well-studied HLA-B-restricted ones. Indications of both CMV infection and matching HLA type were provided by public TCR beta signatures.

In the case of this clonotype: Its antigen is still unknown.

TCRdb fed the reads into MiXCR, producing one record per CDR3 protein. The table lists approximately 120,000 distinct CDR3 sequences, roughly a third of them singletons. V lost 6 bases, J lost 5 bases, and 8 bases lay in between. The germline V gene has CDR1 LGHNT and CDR2 FRNRAP. The CDR3 spans 11 residues. Whole-study results and caveats: Dominant in the ex vivo response were TCR beta clonotypes restricted by HLA-C and specific for CMV. Cumulative public TCR beta family frequency identified CMV carriers with the relevant HLA.

The receptor's source is a human donor in good health (CMV status not recorded). Some clones in this sample may be carry-over from other donors' samples. This rearrangement joins TRBV12-5 to TRBJ2-7; no definite D call. Source: CD8+ T cells from cultured PBMCs, taken from culture after CMV antigen stimulation. This CDR3 reads CASGVGNEQYF. For the CDR3, the DNA is TGTGCTAGTGGAGTCGGAAACGAGCAGTACTTC.